This T cell receptor (beta chain) was captured in a study of cytomegalovirus exposure and HLA in healthy donors listed by TCRdb under 2017. In terms of the full investigation: An earlier analysis of about 560 of the donors reported approximately 300 Gb of sequence data and some 110 million unique TCR beta sequences obtained from 150 million to 200 million T cells. Roughly 290 gigabases of sequencing data and around 80 million unique TCR sequences made up an early release that covered about 640 HLA-typed donors. The genetic ancestry cluster associated with self-reported Caucasian donors included 81% of the 398 genotyped donors. The study aimed to test whether cataloging public T cell receptors could reveal signatures of past pathogen exposure. The T cell repertoires of under 700 subjects were profiled by immunosequencing and related to cytomegalovirus serostatus. Along with the roughly 670-subject first cohort, a separate validation cohort of over 90 different subjects was used. To predict cytomegalovirus infection status, the study brought together high-throughput TCR immunosequencing, statistical association of individual TCRs with disease status, and machine learning. In a later analysis, previously published TCR beta repertoires from 670 or so donors were re-analyzed and high-resolution HLA genotyping was added so that TCR occurrence patterns could be studied. Rather than using new phenotypic data, the later analysis identified candidate immune exposures from TCR beta sequences and from how often those sequences occurred across donors. An earlier analysis of several hundred of the donors applied high-throughput TCR beta sequencing to assess whether each TCR beta V gene segment acted as functional or pseudogenic. Donor age, sex, ethnicity and CMV serostatus were compiled together with the repertoire data. Genome-wide SNP genotypes for about 65% of the roughly 670 donors were used in a later genetic analysis, which treated that subset as a discovery cohort. Every discovery cohort repertoire had been produced on one sequencing platform. HLA typing included class I and class II loci at four-digit resolution. The number of typed donors differed by locus: about 620-630 for A, B, C, DRB1 and DQB1; approximately 540 for DQA1; some 590 for DPA1; and 450 to 480 for DPB1. Roughly five DR-DQ haplotypes were handled as single units for association and clustering, since linkage in the cohort was strong. Across around 400 genotyped donors of the cohort, an average of roughly 200,000 unique TCR beta nucleotide sequences per donor were sequenced, and roughly 18% of those sequences were non-productive.

The cohort was made up of 500 to 850 healthy bone marrow donors. All cohort members were sampled while nominally healthy, although unrecorded immune exposures were likely present. CMV serostatus was positive for roughly 290 and negative for about 55% of the roughly 670 cohort members, and was not recorded for this donor. Every donor gave a peripheral blood sample, and the peripheral blood mononuclear cells from that sample were used for TCR beta sequencing. Genomic DNA extraction from the blood cell samples was performed with the Qiagen DNeasy Blood Extraction Kit. Details on this clone: The specificity of this receptor is unknown. It has no much larger one-base neighbor in the sample; base qualities were not kept.

General findings and caveats noted by the study authors: Several of the top co-occurrence clusters appeared to be linked to parvovirus B19, influenza, CMV and Epstein-Barr virus, according to a later analysis. While some public TCRs were present in many individuals, most TCR sequences turned up only very rarely across donors. In a later analysis, HLA-associated TCR beta chains showed more clonal expansion and lower generation probabilities than non-associated chains that were equally common. A few of the identified cytomegalovirus-associated TCR beta chains were confirmed in vitro to be specific for cytomegalovirus antigens. Presence/absence analyses assumed roughly uniform sequencing depth across donors, an assumption that may not hold. Immune exposure information for the cohort was limited to CMV serostatus. Because some donors lacked HLA typing at each locus, the association tests relied only on the typed subset. In both the original and validation cohorts, the classifier was reported to diagnose cytomegalovirus status with high specificity and sensitivity. A later genetic analysis reported fewer N-insertions in productive TCRs among donors in an Asian-associated ancestry cluster than the roughly 700-donor mean. Only TCR beta chains were sequenced in this cohort, and the absence of alpha or paired-chain data limited detectable features. Correlated functional status among segregating V segments might be attributable to linkage disequilibrium, but an unknown experimental factor could not be ruled out. A later analysis associated roughly 17,000 TCR beta sequences with specific HLA alleles at a false discovery rate of 0.05. In a later analysis, the rate of TCR association differed among HLA loci, with DRB1 alleles having the most associated TCRs and HLA-C alleles having the fewest. Because the 87-base-pair reads could not distinguish some IMGT-functional V segments, including TRBV6-2 and TRBV6-3, those segments were excluded. The authors suggested that the approach could potentially be extended to other disease states and immunological phenotypes. A group of highly shared sequence variants was considered likely to be a technical artifact of the sequencing pipeline. Seventeen rarely observed V segments, including chromosome 9 orphons, were excluded from the earlier analysis of about 600 of the donors because counts were too low. When HLA alleles, especially DR and DQ, strongly co-occurred, attributing TCR associations to individual alleles was difficult. A total of roughly 160 TCR beta chains were listed by the study as associated with cytomegalovirus. A later genetic analysis associated a missense DCLRE1C variant with V-gene and J-gene trimming of TCR beta chains, and an independent cohort replicated the association. A later analysis found that most CMV-associated TCR beta chains appeared HLA-restricted, with HLA associations seemingly driven largely by CMV exposure. In an earlier analysis of roughly 560 of the donors, most TCR beta V segments were observed in productive rearrangements about 90% or about 30% of the time, broadly matching IMGT annotations. A further reported finding was that TCR beta sequences accurately predicted the HLA-A and HLA-B alleles for most subjects in the first cohort.

The CDR3 covers 18 residues, taking in both the cysteine and the phenylalanine. Of the read, only the CDR3 DNA is kept; its 54 bases are in frame from base 1. Compared with germline, V lacks 6 bases and J lacks 5 bases; bases without a gene match: 20. CDR1 and CDR2, looked up from the germline V gene, are MRHNA and SNTAGT. Library preparation was by the immunoSEQ multiplex PCR assay. For the multiplex PCR, a mixture combining 60 forward primers for TCR Vbeta segments and 13 reverse primers for TCR Jbeta segments was used. The CDR3 region of rearranged TCR beta genes was amplified from genomic DNA with a multiplex PCR assay. Amplified TCR beta libraries were sequenced as 87-base-pair reads on the Illumina HiSeq System. The paper's processing steps were these. A later analysis tallied roughly 76 million unique TCR beta chains across the 666 repertoires, and approximately 9.9 million of those chains were shared by two or more donors. A nearest-neighbor algorithm error-corrected the raw reads and collapsed the reads into unique sequences, merging closely related sequences to remove PCR and sequencing errors. CDR3 sequences were aligned to IMGT reference sequences to assign V, D and J gene segments. Each retained sequence needed at least a six-nucleotide match to both a V gene segment and a J gene segment. Rearrangements were classified as productive when the CDR3 lacked stop codons and remained in frame with V and J, and all other rearrangements were classified as non-productive. CDR3 was defined by IMGT convention, running from the second conserved V-encoded cysteine to the conserved J-encoded phenylalanine. In an earlier analysis of roughly 580 of the donors, sequences lacking an unambiguous match to a single V gene segment were excluded. In an earlier analysis of some 590 of the donors, a V segment was called functional when productive rearrangements were above 56.7%, and segregating when the standard deviation between donors exceeded 5%. To diagnose cytomegalovirus status from the catalog of TCR beta chain sequences, a statistical classification framework was built. In a later analysis, TCR nucleotide sequences were compared against IMGT/GENE-DB human TR gene sequences so that V and J genes could be assigned. In a later analysis, CDR3 sequences and most-parsimonious VDJ recombination scenarios were assigned using the TCRdist pipeline. A later analysis defined each TCR beta chain by its CDR3 amino acid sequence plus V-gene family, and excluded reads lacking a unique V-gene family. As a way to deal with suspected cross-contamination and a sequencing artifact, a later analysis dropped over 550 nucleotide sequences that were highly shared and had low generation probability. A later analysis calculated a clonal expansion index for each public chain from normalized within-repertoire ranks of inferred template counts. A later analysis computed generation probabilities with a VDJ recombination model fitted to out-of-frame rearrangements, and checked the results against IGoR. A later analysis scored TCR-TCR, TCR-HLA and TCR-CMV co-occurrence with hypergeometric tests, applying a repertoire-size bias correction to TCR pairs. A later analysis estimated false discovery rates by permuting HLA or CMV assignments 20 times. In a later analysis, co-occurring TCRs were grouped using DBSCAN, and TCRdist sequence similarity was added for clustering within HLA-allele-positive subsets. Repertoires with fewer than 30,000 or more than 120,000 public chains, plus five repertoires with anomalous nucleotide sharing, were excluded from co-occurrence clustering. The source is immuneACCESS, and TCRdb retained only in-frame sequences with V and J called. Part of the clones is not carried over; for the studies checked, unresolved V genes explain less than half of this, and the remainder is unexplained. The D gene and trimming were derived from the DNA, and the V and J assignments and clone size from that table. For this sample the table gives some 130,000 clones, of which around 77% were detected only once. Approximately 4.3% of the sample is in the top ten clones.

Specimen: PBMCs. Here the chain combines TRBV6-4 and TRBJ2-3; 7 nucleotides in the junction match TRBD2. The receptor's source is a man aged 30 to 39 in good health. The CDR3 here reads CASSATSYLAAGLDTQYF. The sequenced DNA is TGTGCCAGCAGCGCTACCTCTTACCTAGCGGCTGGGTTAGATACGCAGTATTTT.